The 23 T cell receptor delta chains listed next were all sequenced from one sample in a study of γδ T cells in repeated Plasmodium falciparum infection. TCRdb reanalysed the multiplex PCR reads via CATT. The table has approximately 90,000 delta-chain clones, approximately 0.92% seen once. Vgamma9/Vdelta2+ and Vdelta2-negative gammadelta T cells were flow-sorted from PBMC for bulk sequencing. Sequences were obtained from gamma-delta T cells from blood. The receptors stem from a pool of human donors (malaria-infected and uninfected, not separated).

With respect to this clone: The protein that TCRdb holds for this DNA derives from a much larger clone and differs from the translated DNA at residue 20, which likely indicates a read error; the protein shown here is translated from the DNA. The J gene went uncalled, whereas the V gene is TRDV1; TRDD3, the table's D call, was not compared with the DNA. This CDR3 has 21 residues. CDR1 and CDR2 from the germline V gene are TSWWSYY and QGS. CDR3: CALGELPTRTGGYRMGDKLTF. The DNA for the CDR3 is TGTGCTCTTGGGGAACTACCTACCCGTACTGGGGGATACCGCATGGGCGATAAACTCACCTTT.

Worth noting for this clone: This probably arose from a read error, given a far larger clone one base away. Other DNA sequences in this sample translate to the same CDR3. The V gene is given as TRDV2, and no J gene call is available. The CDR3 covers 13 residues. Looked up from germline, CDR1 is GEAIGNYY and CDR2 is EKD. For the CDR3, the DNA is TGTGCCTGTGACACCGGATTGGGCTGTAGACTCATCTTC. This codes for CACDTGLGCRLIF.

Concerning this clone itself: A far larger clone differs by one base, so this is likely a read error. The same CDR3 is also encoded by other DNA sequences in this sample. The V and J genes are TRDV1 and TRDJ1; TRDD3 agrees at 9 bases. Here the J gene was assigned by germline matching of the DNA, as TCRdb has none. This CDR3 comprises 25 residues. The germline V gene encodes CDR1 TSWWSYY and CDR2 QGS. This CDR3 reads CALGELYPTFYPPGDTPKYTDKLIF. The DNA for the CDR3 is TGTGCTCTTGGGGAACTCTATCCTACGTTTTACCCCCCGGGGGATACTCCAAAATACACCGACAAACTCATCTTT.

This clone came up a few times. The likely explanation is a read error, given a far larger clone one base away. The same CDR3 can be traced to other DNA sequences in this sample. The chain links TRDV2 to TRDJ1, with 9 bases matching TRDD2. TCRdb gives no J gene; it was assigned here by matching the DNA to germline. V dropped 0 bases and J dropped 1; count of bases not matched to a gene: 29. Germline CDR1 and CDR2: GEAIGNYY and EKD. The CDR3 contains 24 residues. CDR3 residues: CACDTVKLGLPTGTGGSLTDKLIF. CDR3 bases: TGTGCCTGTGACACCGTGAAGCTCGGCCTTCCTACAGGAACCGGGGGTTCTCTCACCGATAAACTCATCTTT.

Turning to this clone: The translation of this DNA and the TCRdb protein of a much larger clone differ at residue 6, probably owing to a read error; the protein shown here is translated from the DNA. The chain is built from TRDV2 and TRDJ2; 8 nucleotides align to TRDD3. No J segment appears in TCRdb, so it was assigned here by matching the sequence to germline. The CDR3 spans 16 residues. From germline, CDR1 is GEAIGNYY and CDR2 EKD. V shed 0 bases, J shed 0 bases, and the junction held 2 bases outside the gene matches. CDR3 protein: CACDTAGDTLTAQLFF. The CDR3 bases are TGTGCCTGTGACACCGCGGGGGATACTTTGACAGCACAACTCTTCTTT.

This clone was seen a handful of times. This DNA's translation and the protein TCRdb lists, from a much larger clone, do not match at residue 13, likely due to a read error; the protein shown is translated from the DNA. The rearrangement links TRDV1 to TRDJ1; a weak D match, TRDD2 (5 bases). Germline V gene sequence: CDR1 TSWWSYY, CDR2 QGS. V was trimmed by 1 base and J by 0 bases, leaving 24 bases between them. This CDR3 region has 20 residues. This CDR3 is CALGEPYLVPNRVYTDKLIF. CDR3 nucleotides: TGTGCTCTTGGGGAACCCTACCTCGTCCCAAACAGGGTGTACACCGATAAACTCATCTTT.

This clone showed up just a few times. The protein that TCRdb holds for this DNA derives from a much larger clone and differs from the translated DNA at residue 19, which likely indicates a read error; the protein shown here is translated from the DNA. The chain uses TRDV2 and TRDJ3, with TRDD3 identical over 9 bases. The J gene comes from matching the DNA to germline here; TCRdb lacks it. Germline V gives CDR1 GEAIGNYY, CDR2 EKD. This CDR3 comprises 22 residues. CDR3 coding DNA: TGTGCCTGTGACACCGTCATCGCAAGGGGATACGAGAGCTCCTGGGACACCCGAAAGATGTTTTTC. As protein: CACDTVIARGYESSWDTRKMFF.

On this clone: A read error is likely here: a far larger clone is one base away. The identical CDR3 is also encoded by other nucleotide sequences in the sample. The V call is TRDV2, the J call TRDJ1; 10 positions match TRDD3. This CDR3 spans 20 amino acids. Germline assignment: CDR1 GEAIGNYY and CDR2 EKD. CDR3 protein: CACDTGSLLGDRQYTDKLIF. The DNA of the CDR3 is TGTGCCTGTGACACCGGCTCCCTACTGGGGGATCGACAATACACCGATAAGCTCATCTTT.

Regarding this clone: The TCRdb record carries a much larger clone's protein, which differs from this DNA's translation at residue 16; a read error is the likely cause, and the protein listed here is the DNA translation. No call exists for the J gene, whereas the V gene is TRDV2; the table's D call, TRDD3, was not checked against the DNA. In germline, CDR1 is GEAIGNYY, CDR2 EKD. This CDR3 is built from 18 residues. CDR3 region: CACDTVLGDTSVTDKFIF. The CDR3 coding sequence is TGTGCCTGTGACACAGTACTGGGGGATACGTCCGTCACCGATAAATTCATCTTT.

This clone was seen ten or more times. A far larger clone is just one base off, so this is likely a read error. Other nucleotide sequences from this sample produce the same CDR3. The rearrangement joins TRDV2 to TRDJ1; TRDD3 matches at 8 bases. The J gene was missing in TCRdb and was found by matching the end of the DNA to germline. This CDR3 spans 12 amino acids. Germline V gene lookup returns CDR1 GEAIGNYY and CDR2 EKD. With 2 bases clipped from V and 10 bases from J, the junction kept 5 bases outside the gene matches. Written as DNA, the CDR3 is TGTGCCTGTGACAGGGAGGGATACGGACTCATCTTT. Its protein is CACDREGYGLIF.

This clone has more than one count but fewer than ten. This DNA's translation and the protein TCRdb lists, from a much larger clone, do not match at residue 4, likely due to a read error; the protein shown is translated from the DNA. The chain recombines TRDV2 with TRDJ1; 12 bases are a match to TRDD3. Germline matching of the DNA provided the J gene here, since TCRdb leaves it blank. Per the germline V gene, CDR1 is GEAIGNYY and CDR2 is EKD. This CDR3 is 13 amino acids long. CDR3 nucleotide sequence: TGTGCCTGTGGTCCTCTACTGGGGGATACACTCATCTTT. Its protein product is CACGPLLGDTLIF.

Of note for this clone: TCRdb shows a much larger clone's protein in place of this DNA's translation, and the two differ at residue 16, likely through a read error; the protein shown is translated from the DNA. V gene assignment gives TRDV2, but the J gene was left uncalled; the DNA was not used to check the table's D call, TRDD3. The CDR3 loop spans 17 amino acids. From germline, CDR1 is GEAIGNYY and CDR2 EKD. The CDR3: CACDTVGLGGYTDKLTF. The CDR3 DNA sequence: TGTGCCTGTGACACCGTAGGGCTTGGGGGATACACCGATAAACTCACCTTT.

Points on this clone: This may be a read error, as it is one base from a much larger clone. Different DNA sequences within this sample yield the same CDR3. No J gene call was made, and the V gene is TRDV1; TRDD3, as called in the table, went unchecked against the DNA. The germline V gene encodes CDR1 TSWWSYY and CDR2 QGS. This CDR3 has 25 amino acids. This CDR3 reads CALGELRYTTLPLLSLGIEADKLIF. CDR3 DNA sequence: TGTGCTCTTGGGGAACTTAGATACACCACACTACCCCTCTTATCGCTGGGGATCGAGGCCGATAAGCTCATCTTT.

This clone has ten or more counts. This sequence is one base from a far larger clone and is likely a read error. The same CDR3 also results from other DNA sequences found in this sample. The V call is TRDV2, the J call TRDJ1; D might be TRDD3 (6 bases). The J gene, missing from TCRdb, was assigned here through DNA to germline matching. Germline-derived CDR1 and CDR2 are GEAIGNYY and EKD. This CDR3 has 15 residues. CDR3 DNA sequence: TGTGCCTGCGACACCGTGGGGGGTTACACCGATAAACTCATCTTT. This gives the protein CACDTVGGYTDKLIF.

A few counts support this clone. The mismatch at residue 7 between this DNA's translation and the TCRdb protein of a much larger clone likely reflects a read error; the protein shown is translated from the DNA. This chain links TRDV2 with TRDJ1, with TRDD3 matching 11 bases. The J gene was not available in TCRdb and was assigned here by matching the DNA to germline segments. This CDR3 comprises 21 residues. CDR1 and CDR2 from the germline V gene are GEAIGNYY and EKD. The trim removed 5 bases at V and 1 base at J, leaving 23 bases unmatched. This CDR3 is CACGPFPPLGDITAATDKLIF. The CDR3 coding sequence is TGTGCCTGTGGGCCCTTCCCCCCACTGGGGGATATTACGGCTGCCACCGATAAACTCATCTTT.

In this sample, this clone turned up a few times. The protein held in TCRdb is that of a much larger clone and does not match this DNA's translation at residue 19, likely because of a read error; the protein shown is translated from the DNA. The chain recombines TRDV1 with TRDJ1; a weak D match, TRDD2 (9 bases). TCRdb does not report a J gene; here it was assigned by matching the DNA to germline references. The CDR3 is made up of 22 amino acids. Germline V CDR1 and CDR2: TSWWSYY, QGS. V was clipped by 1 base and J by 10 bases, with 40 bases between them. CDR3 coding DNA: TGTGCTCTTGGGGAACCCCCTGCCTTCCTACGAGAAGGTTTCTGGGGGACTCTTAGACTCATCTTT. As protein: CALGEPPAFLREGFWGTLRLIF.

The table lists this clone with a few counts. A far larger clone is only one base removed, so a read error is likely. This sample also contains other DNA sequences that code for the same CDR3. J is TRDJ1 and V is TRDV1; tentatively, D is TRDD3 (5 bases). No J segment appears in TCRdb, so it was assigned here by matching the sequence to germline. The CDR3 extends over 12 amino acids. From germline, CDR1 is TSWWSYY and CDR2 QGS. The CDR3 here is CALGEPAHKLIF. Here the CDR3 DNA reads TGTGCTCTCGGGGAACCAGCGCATAAACTCATCTTT.

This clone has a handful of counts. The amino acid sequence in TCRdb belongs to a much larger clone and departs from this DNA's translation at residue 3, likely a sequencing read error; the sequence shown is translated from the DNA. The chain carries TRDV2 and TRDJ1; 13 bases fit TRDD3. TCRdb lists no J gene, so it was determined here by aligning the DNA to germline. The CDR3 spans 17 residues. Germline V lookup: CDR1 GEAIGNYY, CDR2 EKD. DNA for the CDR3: TGTGCCCGTGATACCGTACTGGGGGATACGCTTGCCCGAAAACTCATCTTT. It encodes CARDTVLGDTLARKLIF.

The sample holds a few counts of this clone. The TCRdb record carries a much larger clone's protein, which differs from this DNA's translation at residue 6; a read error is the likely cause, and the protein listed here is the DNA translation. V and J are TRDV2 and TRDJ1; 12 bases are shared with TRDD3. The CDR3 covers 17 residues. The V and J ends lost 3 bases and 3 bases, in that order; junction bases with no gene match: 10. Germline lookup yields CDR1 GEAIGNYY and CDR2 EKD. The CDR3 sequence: CACDSTLLGDTPDKLIF. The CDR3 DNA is TGTGCCTGTGACTCGACTCTACTGGGGGATACCCCCGATAAACTCATCTTT.

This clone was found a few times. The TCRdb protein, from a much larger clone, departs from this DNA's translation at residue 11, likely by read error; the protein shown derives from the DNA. The CDR3 region has the DNA TGTGCCTGTGTCGGATTAGACGGATTACTGAGGGACTACACCGATAAACTCATCTTT. As protein: CACVGLDGLLRDYTDKLIF. The chain is built from TRDV2 and TRDJ1; no reliable D call. TCRdb records no J gene; here it was assigned by comparing the DNA to germline. Germline CDR1 and CDR2: GEAIGNYY and EKD. V lost 5 bases to trimming and J lost 0 bases, with 27 bases between them. This CDR3 is 19 amino acids long.

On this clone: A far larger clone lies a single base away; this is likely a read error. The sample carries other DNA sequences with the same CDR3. This CDR3 reads CACVGLDGLLGDYTDKLIF. The CDR3 region has the DNA TGTGCCTGTGTCGGATTAGACGGATTACTGGGGGACTACACCGACAAACTCATCTTT. The chain carries TRDV2 and TRDJ1; TRDD3 matches 9 bases. TCRdb supplies no J gene; here it was assigned by aligning the nucleotide sequence to germline. The CDR3 loop spans 19 amino acids. Per the germline V gene, CDR1 is GEAIGNYY and CDR2 is EKD.

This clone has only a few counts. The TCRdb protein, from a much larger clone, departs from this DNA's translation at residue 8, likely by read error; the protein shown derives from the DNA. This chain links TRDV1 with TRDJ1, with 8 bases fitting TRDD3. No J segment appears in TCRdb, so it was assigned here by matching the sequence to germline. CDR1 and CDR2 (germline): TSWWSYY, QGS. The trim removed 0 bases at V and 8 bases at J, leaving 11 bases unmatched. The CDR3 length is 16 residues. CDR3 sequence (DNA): TGTGCTCTTGGGGAACTTCGGATCTGGGGGAGTACAAAACTCATCTTT. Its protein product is CALGELRIWGSTKLIF.

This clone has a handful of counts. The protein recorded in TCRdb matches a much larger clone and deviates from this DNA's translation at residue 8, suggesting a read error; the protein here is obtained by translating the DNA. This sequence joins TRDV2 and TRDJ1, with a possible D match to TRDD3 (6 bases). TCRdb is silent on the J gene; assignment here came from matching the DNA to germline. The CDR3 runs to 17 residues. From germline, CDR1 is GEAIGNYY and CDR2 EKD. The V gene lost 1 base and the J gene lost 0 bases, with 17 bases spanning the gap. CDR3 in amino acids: CACDTLGGITYTDKLIF. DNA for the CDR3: TGTGCCTGTGACACTTTGGGGGGCATAACGTACACCGATAAACTCATCTTT.